What follows are 24 T cell receptor beta chains derived from one specimen sequenced in a study of T-cell memory formation after mild COVID-19. TCRdb re-analysed the 5' RACE reads in MiXCR, keeping a single row per CDR3 protein. The sample holds 210,000 or so distinct CDR3 sequences, around 25% seen once. Sequencing was done on a sample of PBMCs or a T cell subset sorted from them (not recorded which). The receptors shown here come from an adult woman who had mild COVID-19 (a few samples of this study predate the infection). Cell type and time point are not known.

This clonotype has a handful of counts. The V and J genes are TRBV5-1 and TRBJ2-1, with 10 bases identical to TRBD1. V lost 1 base and J lost 5; bases outside the gene matches: 6. The CDR3 extends over 16 amino acids. Germline CDR1 reads SGHRS; CDR2 reads YFSETQ. CDR3 bases: TGCGCCAGCAGCTTGATCGGACAGGGGGAAAACAATGAGCAGTTCTTC. Its translation: CASSLIGQGENNEQFF.

This clonotype was seen at least ten times. The J gene is TRBJ1-2, the V gene TRBV6-5; 9 positions match TRBD1. The germline CDR1 and CDR2 sequences are MNHEY and SVGAGI. The length of the CDR3 is 15 residues. V shed 4 bases, J shed 8 bases, and the junction held 11 bases outside the gene matches. DNA for the CDR3: TGTGCCAGCAGTTCCGCCGGGACAGGGTGGAACGGCTACACCTTC. Encoded protein: CASSSAGTGWNGYTF.

The V gene is TRBV12-3 or TRBV12-4, the J gene TRBJ2-5; D not resolved. The CDR3 is made up of 18 amino acids. V lost 4 bases to trimming and J lost 5 bases, with 26 bases between them. The chain's CDR3 is CASSSDSPDWSLEETQYF. The CDR3 DNA reads as TGTGCCAGCAGTTCCGATTCGCCAGACTGGTCCCTAGAGGAGACCCAGTACTTC.

This rearrangement joins TRBV3-1 to TRBJ2-5; TRBD2 might be the D (6 bases). V gave up 6 bases and J gave up 4 bases, with 12 bases separating them. Germline loops: CDR1 LGHDT, CDR2 YNNKEL (reference sequence). This CDR3 spans 13 amino acids. Here the CDR3 reads CASRPDGGETQYF. CDR3 sequence (DNA): TGTGCCAGCAGACCCGACGGGGGAGAGACCCAGTACTTC.

V and J are TRBV19 and TRBJ1-1; TRBD1 matches at 8 bases. V lost 8 bases, J lost 3 bases, and 8 bases stayed unmatched. Germline lookup yields CDR1 LNHDA and CDR2 SQIVND (reference sequence). The CDR3 has 14 residues. Here the CDR3 DNA reads TGTGCCAGTGACCCAGGGGGCCGGTACACTGAAGCTTTCTTT. Translating it yields CASDPGGRYTEAFF.

The V gene is TRBV19, the J gene TRBJ2-3; 12 nucleotides match TRBD2. The germline gives CDR1 LNHDA, CDR2 SQIVND (reference sequence). CDR3 length: 15 amino acids. V was pared by 5 bases and J by 8 bases, with 8 bases of the junction left unmatched. CDR3 bases: TGTGCCAGTAGTGATCTAGCGGGAGGGCTGAGTACGCAGTATTTT. It translates to CASSDLAGGLSTQYF.

The chain is built from TRBV24-1 and TRBJ2-1; 16 bases match TRBD2. This CDR3 has 20 residues. Trimming cost V 3 bases and J 3 bases; bases outside gene matches: 10. In germline, CDR1 is KGHDR, CDR2 SFDVKD. In DNA, the CDR3 is TGTGCCACCAGTGATGCTACGGGACTAGCGGGAGGGCGGGTCTACAATGAGCAGTTCTTC. This codes for CATSDATGLAGGRVYNEQFF.

The chain carries TRBV6-5 and TRBJ2-2, with D perhaps matching TRBD2 (6 bases). CDR1 is MNHEY, CDR2 SVGAGI, per germline. The CDR3 totals 16 residues. The V gene lost 5 bases and the J gene lost 4 bases, with 17 bases spanning the gap. The CDR3 sequence: CASSIRAGRPTGELFF. The CDR3, as DNA: TGTGCCAGCAGTATTAGGGCGGGAAGGCCCACCGGGGAGCTGTTTTTT.

The chain combines TRBV5-1 with TRBJ1-1; no reliable D call. The CDR3 extends over 12 amino acids. Germline V gene sequence: CDR1 SGHRS, CDR2 YFSETQ. The V and J ends lost 4 bases and 4 bases respectively, with 8 bases between them. CDR3 nucleotide sequence: TGCGCCAGCAGCCCCCACGGCACTGAAGCTTTCTTT. This translates into CASSPHGTEAFF.

The J gene is TRBJ2-3, the V gene TRBV6-6, with D hard to call. Germline CDR1 reads MNHNY; CDR2 reads SVGAGI (reference sequence). The CDR3 spans 15 residues. Trimming took 4 bases from V and 6 from J, leaving 17 bases between them. In DNA, the CDR3 is TGTGCCAGCAGTTCCCCTTGGACCACACCCGATACGCAGTATTTT. Translated, it gives CASSSPWTTPDTQYF.

This sequence joins TRBV4-3 and TRBJ1-1; 9 bases are shared with TRBD1. The CDR3 has 18 amino acids. J lost 0 bases, V lost 3 bases, and 11 bases had no gene match. The germline CDR1 and CDR2 sequences are LGHNA and YSLEER. The chain's CDR3 is CASSQRTGDNLLNTEAFF. The CDR3 DNA sequence: TGCGCCAGCAGCCAGAGGACAGGGGATAACTTACTGAACACTGAAGCTTTCTTT.

The V call is TRBV21-1, the J call TRBJ2-7; TRBD1, as called in the table, went unchecked against the DNA. TRBV21-1 has pseudogene status. The CDR3 has 13 residues. CDR3 sequence reads: CASSKDRVCEQYF. CDR3 coding DNA: TGTGCCAGCAGCAAGGACAGGGTTTGTGAGCAGTACTTC.

V gene TRBV4-1 combines with J gene TRBJ1-1, with D possibly being TRBD1 (5 bases). Looked up from germline, CDR1 is MGHRA and CDR2 is YSYEKL. The V gene lost 1 base and the J gene lost 1 base, with 16 bases spanning the gap. The CDR3 has 17 residues. The CDR3 DNA is TGCGCCAGCAGCCAAGCCCCGGGACCTCCTACGAACACTGAAGCTTTCTTT. Translating it yields CASSQAPGPPTNTEAFF.

This clonotype occurred a few times. A junction boundary mismatches the germline segment, possibly from a read error. This rearrangement joins TRBV7-7 to TRBJ2-5; D is unresolved. The length of the CDR3 is 15 residues. CDR1 is SSHAT and CDR2 is FNYEAQ in the germline V gene (reference sequence). The CDR3 DNA sequence: TGTGCTAGCAGCACCGGTCGGACCGCGCAAGAGACCCAGTACTTC. It encodes CASSTGRTAQETQYF.

The chain recombines TRBV29-1 with TRBJ2-5; the D call may be TRBD1 or TRBD2 (5 bases each). The CDR3 runs to 13 residues. CDR1 and CDR2 (germline): SQVTM, ANQGSEA. V was trimmed by 4 bases and J by 2 bases, leaving 11 bases between them. The CDR3 spells CSVAAGTQETQYF. CDR3 DNA: TGCAGCGTTGCCGCCGGGACGCAAGAGACCCAGTACTTC.

The chain has TRBV9 and TRBJ1-5; D call uncertain. CDR1 and CDR2 (germline): SGDLS, YYNGEE. V was pared by 0 bases and J by 4 bases, with 11 bases between. The CDR3 consists of 15 residues. CDR3 region: CASSVGGSTNQPQHF. The CDR3 DNA follows: TGTGCCAGCAGCGTAGGAGGCAGTACTAATCAGCCCCAGCATTTT.

The sample holds many counts of this clonotype. This chain uses TRBV7-2 with TRBJ2-7; D unclear. The V end was cut by 5 bases, the J end by 3 bases, with 8 bases between. Looked up from germline, CDR1 is SGHTA and CDR2 is FQGNSA. There are 12 residues in the CDR3. CDR3 DNA: TGTGCCAGCAGCCAAAGGAGCTACGAGCAGTACTTC. Protein sequence: CASSQRSYEQYF.

This clonotype was recorded a few times. CDR3 nucleotides: TGTGCCAGCAGTTTTTCAGAACAAGAGACCCAGTACTTC. Protein: CASSFSEQETQYF. The chain combines TRBV12-3 or TRBV12-4 with TRBJ2-5, with D unclear. CDR3 length: 13 residues. Trimming cost V 3 bases and J 2 bases, with 7 bases left between them.

The chain has TRBV12-3 or TRBV12-4 and TRBJ2-4, with D possibly being TRBD2 (5 bases). CDR3 length: 13 residues. With 0 bases removed from V and 7 bases from J, the gap between germline ends came to 7 bases. CDR3 loop: CASSLATSNIQYF. The CDR3 DNA reads TGTGCCAGCAGTTTAGCCACTAGTAACATTCAGTACTTC.

This chain links TRBV12-5 with TRBJ2-7; TRBD2 agrees at 8 bases. Germline V gene sequence: CDR1 LGHNT, CDR2 FRNRAP. V dropped 2 bases and J dropped 2; count of bases not matched to a gene: 11. This CDR3 spans 17 amino acids. CDR3 sequence (DNA): TGTGCTAGTGGTTTGTCATCCGGGACTAGGAACCCCTACGAGCAGTACTTC. Translating it yields CASGLSSGTRNPYEQYF.

V and J are TRBV10-3 and TRBJ2-5, with a tentative D call TRBD1 (6 bases). The CDR3 contains 16 residues. Trimming cost V 2 bases and J 0 bases, with 13 bases left between them. Per germline, CDR1 ENHRY and CDR2 SYGVKD. This chain's CDR3 is CAISEEAGTNQETQYF. The DNA for the CDR3 is TGTGCCATCAGTGAGGAAGCCGGGACAAACCAAGAGACCCAGTACTTC.

This clonotype was seen only a few times. V gene TRBV7-9 combines with J gene TRBJ1-2, with a possible D match to TRBD1 (5 bases). This CDR3 is built from 15 residues. From germline, CDR1 is SEHNR and CDR2 FQNEAQ (reference sequence). The V and J ends lost 1 base and 4 bases respectively, with 13 bases between them. The CDR3 nucleotides are TGTGCCAGCAGCTTAGAAGCAGGGCCCGGCTATGGCTACACCTTC. The encoded protein is CASSLEAGPGYGYTF.

J is TRBJ2-2 and V is TRBV29-1; D possibly corresponds to TRBD1 (6 bases). CDR3 length: 13 amino acids. V was cut by 0 bases and J by 8 bases, with 10 bases left in between. The germline CDR1 and CDR2 sequences are SQVTM and ANQGSEA. The CDR3 coding sequence is TGCAGCGTTGAAGAGGACAGACAAGGGGAGCTGTTTTTT. Its translation is CSVEEDRQGELFF.

V usage is TRBV27 and J usage is TRBJ1-2, with D hard to call. Germline V gives CDR1 MNHEY, CDR2 SMNVEV (reference sequence). V was pared by 6 bases and J by 4 bases, with 12 bases between. This CDR3 has 13 residues. The CDR3 region is CASRPTGGYGYTF. The CDR3 region has the DNA TGTGCCAGCAGGCCTACGGGAGGCTATGGCTACACCTTC.